One sample yielded the 9 T cell receptor beta chains listed below, sequenced in a study of cytomegalovirus exposure and HLA in healthy donors. 60 Vbeta and 13 Jbeta primers were used in PCR. This table comes from immunoSEQ multiplex PCR, and its TCRdb copy is limited to in-frame clones, with some not included. The sample contains roughly 120,000 clones, roughly 78% of which appear only once. Sequenced material: PBMCs. The origin of the receptors is a male donor in good health and CMV-seronegative.

CDR3 nucleotides: TGCGCCAGCAGCCCTCGGGACAGGGGGCTTGACACCGGGGAGCTGTTTTTT. This codes for CASSPRDRGLDTGELFF. The chain uses TRBV5-1 and TRBJ2-2; 12 bases align to TRBD1. The trim removed 4 bases at V and 3 bases at J, leaving 7 bases unmatched. This CDR3 contains 17 residues. CDR1 and CDR2 (germline): SGHRS, YFSETQ.

As DNA, the CDR3 is TGTGCCAGCAGTTCCTCAGGGGCTAACTATGGCTACACCTTC. Residues: CASSSSGANYGYTF. The chain combines TRBV28 with TRBJ1-2, with a weak D call TRBD1 (6 bases). The ends were cut back, 4 bases at V and 0 bases at J, with 9 bases in the middle. CDR3 length: 14 residues. CDR1 is MDHEN, CDR2 SYDVKM, per germline.

This chain links TRBV10-3 with TRBJ2-5, with D maybe TRBD2 (5 bases). The DNA end is a closer match to TRBJ2-7, so the J assignment may be wrong. CDR3 size: 15 residues. From germline, CDR1 is ENHRY and CDR2 SYGVKD. The CDR3 region has the DNA TGTGCCATCAGTGATTCCGAGACTAACTACTACGAGCAGTACTTC. Translated: CAISDSETNYYEQYF.

The chain joins TRBV30 to TRBJ2-7; weak D call: TRBD2 (7 bases). Trimming cost V 0 bases and J 5 bases, with 17 bases left between them. Germline lookup yields CDR1 GTSNPN and CDR2 SVGIG (reference sequence). This CDR3 comprises 15 residues. The CDR3 loop is CAWSVRGGGRDEQYF. Here the CDR3 DNA reads TGTGCCTGGAGTGTACGTGGGGGGGGCCGGGACGAGCAGTACTTC.

With respect to this clone: An end of the junction does not agree with germline; a read error may underlie this. The chain links TRBV5-6 to TRBJ2-4; weak D call: TRBD2 (6 bases). Germline CDR1 SGHDT, CDR2 YYEEEE. This CDR3 contains 15 residues. The CDR3 protein is CASSLGGKTKNSQYF. The CDR3 DNA sequence: TGTGCCAGCAGCTTAGGCGGGAAAACCAAAAACAGTCAGTACTTC.

The V call is TRBV15, the J call TRBJ1-5; D is ambiguous. This CDR3 has 15 residues. CDR1 and CDR2 (germline): LNHNV, YYDKDF (reference sequence). V shed 0 bases and J shed 5 bases, with 11 bases lying between them. CDR3 loop: CATSRDRREDQPQHF. The CDR3 DNA sequence: TGTGCCACCAGCAGAGATCGACGGGAGGATCAGCCCCAGCATTTT.

This chain connects TRBV11-2 to TRBJ2-7, with D perhaps matching TRBD1 (6 bases). In germline, CDR1 is SGHAT, CDR2 FQNNGV. There are 12 residues in the CDR3. V gave up 6 bases and J gave up 5 bases, with 11 bases separating them. CDR3 loop: CASSLGAHEQYF. The CDR3 coding sequence is TGTGCCAGCAGTTTGGGGGCCCACGAGCAGTACTTC.

The chain recombines TRBV19 with TRBJ1-1, with unresolved D. This CDR3 spans 14 amino acids. Germline CDR1 and CDR2: LNHDA and SQIVND (reference sequence). The V and J ends lost 2 bases and 3 bases respectively, with 10 bases between them. In DNA form, the CDR3 reads TGTGCCAGTAGTATATCGCGGGGTTACACTGAAGCTTTCTTT. Its translation: CASSISRGYTEAFF. Full variable domain (missing parts from reference TRBV19 and TRBJ1-1): DGGITQSPKYLFRKEGQNVTLSCEQNLNHDAMYWYRQDPGQGLRLIYYSQIVNDFQKGDIAEGYSVSREKKESFPLTVTSAQKNPTAFYLCASSISRGYTEAFFGQGTRLTVV.

This rearrangement joins TRBV5-1 to TRBJ2-7, with 11 nucleotides matching TRBD2. V shed 0 bases, J shed 2 bases, and the junction held 4 bases outside the gene matches. The CDR3 spans 16 residues. The germline V gene encodes CDR1 SGHRS and CDR2 YFSETQ. The CDR3 bases are TGCGCCAGCAGCTTGGCGACTAGCGGGGTTCCCTACGAGCAGTACTTC. It is translated as CASSLATSGVPYEQYF.